This TCR beta chain was recorded in a study of T cells in Graves' hyperthyroidism and ophthalmopathy. TCR beta CDR3 regions were amplified from RNA. In the first-round RT-PCR of the TCR CDR3, the HTBI primer set was used. MiXCR, run by TCRdb on the multiplex PCR reads, gives a single entry per CDR3 protein. Of 530,000 or so distinct CDR3 sequences detected, roughly 50% appear once; the ten largest clones hold roughly 7.7%. Among the patients, aged 18 to 65, hyperthyroidism was newly diagnosed and had lasted under 2 months. Any patient presenting with uncontrolled infection, other autoimmune disease, pregnancy or lactation was left out. Each diagnosis was grounded in clinical symptoms, serum thyroxine and TRAb, thyroid ultrasound, and orbital computed tomography. Study findings and constraints: Ophthalmopathy cases were set apart from stable hyperthyroidism by a 13 V-J model.

Trimming removed 1 base from V and 5 bases from J, with 9 bases in between. Germline CDR1 is SGHRS and CDR2 is YFSETQ. The CDR3 totals 13 residues. Ten or more counts support this clonotype. The antigen is unknown. V gene TRBV5-1 combines with J gene TRBJ1-2, with unresolved D. The source is a woman aged 18 to 35 with Graves' hyperthyroidism. Input material: peripheral blood or thyroid tissue (not recorded which). This chain's CDR3 is CASSLQGRYGYTF. CDR3 DNA: TGCGCCAGCAGCTTGCAAGGACGGTATGGCTACACCTTC.